The 17 T cell receptor beta chains below were found in one sample sequenced in a study of naive and memory T cell subsets. Overall study findings and caveats: Naive repertoires, especially CD8, held a few larger clonotypes, possibly memory cells re-expressing CD45RA.

These receptors lack a known antigen. Two oligonucleotides, mixed equimolar, formed the beta constant-region primer covering TRBC1 and TRBC2. The ligated cDNA underwent four PCR rounds using SP2 and nested alpha and beta constant-region primers. MiXCR, run by TCRdb on the UMI-ligation and nested PCR reads, gives a single entry per CDR3 protein. Here the sample spans around 140,000 distinct CDR3 sequences, roughly 23% being singletons. The specimen sequenced was naive CD4+ T cells from blood. Receptors originate from a human donor in good health.

The chain links TRBV5-4 to TRBJ2-7, with D perhaps matching TRBD1 (6 bases). Per germline, CDR1 SGHNT and CDR2 YYREEE (reference sequence). There are 13 residues in the CDR3. Trimming removed 4 bases at V and 2 bases at J, with 10 bases between. The CDR3 spells CASSATGTYEQYF. Here the CDR3 DNA reads TGTGCCAGCAGCGCCACAGGGACCTACGAGCAGTACTTC.

V gene TRBV6-5 combines with J gene TRBJ2-1; D is unclear. Per germline, CDR1 MNHEY and CDR2 SVGAGI. Trimming took 6 bases from V and 12 from J, leaving 33 bases between them. This CDR3 spans 18 amino acids. CDR3 sequence: CASSSVSLSSWPRSVQFF. CDR3 DNA: TGTGCCAGCAGCTCCGTAAGTCTATCGAGTTGGCCGAGAAGCGTGCAGTTCTTC.

The chain joins TRBV24-1 to TRBJ1-1, with D possibly TRBD1 on 5 matching bases. Germline values: CDR1 KGHDR, CDR2 SFDVKD. V lost 9 bases to trimming and J lost 1 base, with 11 bases between them. The CDR3 runs to 13 residues. CDR3 sequence reads: CATSNGANTEAFF. CDR3 coding DNA: TGTGCCACCTCTAACGGGGCGAACACTGAAGCTTTCTTT.

This clonotype was found a few times. V is TRBV20-1 and J is TRBJ2-3, with TRBD2 matching over 9 bases. Germline V CDR1 and CDR2: DFQATT, SNEGSKA (reference sequence). With V trimmed by 6 bases and J by 2 bases, 9 bases remained unmatched. The CDR3 has 15 amino acids. This chain's CDR3 is CSANPLAGHTDTQYF. In nucleotides, the CDR3 is TGCAGTGCCAACCCCCTAGCGGGGCACACAGATACGCAGTATTTT.

The sample holds many counts of this clonotype. This chain joins TRBV2 and TRBJ2-2, with TRBD2 matching 7 bases. V gave up 6 bases and J gave up 0 bases; unmatched junction bases: 4. The length of the CDR3 is 15 residues. Germline CDR1 is SNHLY and CDR2 is FYNNEI. CDR3 sequence reads: CASRTGLANTGELFF. In DNA, the CDR3 is TGTGCCAGCAGAACCGGACTAGCGAACACCGGGGAGCTGTTTTTT.

This chain joins TRBV3-1 and TRBJ2-4; either TRBD1 or TRBD2 may supply D (7 bases each). Germline V lookup: CDR1 LGHDT, CDR2 YNNKEL (reference sequence). V was clipped by 0 bases and J by 9 bases, with 15 bases between them. The CDR3 contains 15 residues. CDR3 residues: CASSQDRGGSIIQYF. CDR3 nucleotide sequence: TGTGCCAGCAGCCAAGACAGGGGGGGATCTATCATTCAGTACTTC.

This clonotype came up a few times. This chain joins TRBV18 and TRBJ1-1; TRBD1 might be the D (5 bases). Germline V lookup: CDR1 KGHSH, CDR2 LQKENI. The CDR3 runs 13 residues. V was cut by 9 bases and J by 1 base, with 12 bases left in between. CDR3 loop: CASMAGQNTEAFF. DNA for the CDR3: TGTGCCAGTATGGCAGGGCAGAACACTGAAGCTTTCTTT.

Many counts were recorded for this clonotype. V gene TRBV29-1 combines with J gene TRBJ2-3; D gene unclear. V was cut by 6 bases and J by 3 bases, with 7 bases left in between. CDR1 is SQVTM and CDR2 is ANQGSEA in the germline V gene. CDR3 length: 11 amino acids. The CDR3 DNA follows: TGCAGCGTCCTGAGTACAGATACGCAGTATTTT. Translating gives CSVLSTDTQYF.

The chain employs TRBV6-5 and TRBJ1-6, with D tentatively TRBD1 (5 bases). Germline V CDR1 and CDR2: MNHEY, SVGAGI. The length of the CDR3 is 15 residues. V lost 0 bases and J 8 bases, leaving 11 bases between the germline ends. The CDR3 sequence is CASSYSRGADSPLHF. The CDR3 DNA sequence: TGTGCCAGCAGTTACTCGAGGGGCGCGGATTCACCCCTCCACTTT.

CDR3 sequence reads: CVISGRFF. DNA of the CDR3: TGTGTTATCTCGGGGCGGTTCTTC. The gene calls are TRBV21-1 and TRBJ2-1. TRBV21-1 represents a pseudogene. The CDR3 loop spans 8 amino acids.

This clonotype was recorded a few times. The chain couples TRBV10-2 to TRBJ2-1; 8 bases agree with TRBD2. The CDR3 has 14 residues. The V segment lost 6 bases and the J segment 7 bases; nucleotides outside the gene matches: 8. Germline V gene data show CDR1 as WSHSY and CDR2 as SAAADI. The chain's CDR3 is CASSAAGVTNEQFF. The CDR3 nucleotides are TGCGCCAGCAGCGCAGCGGGAGTAACGAATGAGCAGTTCTTC.

This clonotype was recorded a few times. CDR3 bases: TGTGCCAGCAGTTTCTTGGGCCAAGTGAAAGAGACCCAGTACTTC. Translation: CASSFLGQVKETQYF. The rearrangement uses TRBV28 and TRBJ2-5; no clear D gene. CDR3 length: 15 amino acids. Germline V gene sequence: CDR1 MDHEN, CDR2 SYDVKM. The V end was cut by 3 bases, the J end by 3 bases, with 14 bases between.

This chain connects TRBV28 to TRBJ2-1; D not certain. The CDR3 length is 11 residues. Trimming cost V 5 bases and J 9 bases, with 8 bases left between them. Germline assignment: CDR1 MDHEN and CDR2 SYDVKM. In nucleotides, the CDR3 is TGTGCCAGCAGTCAGGACGGTGAGCAGTTCTTC. Its protein product is CASSQDGEQFF.

There are many counts of this clonotype. V gene TRBV30 combines with J gene TRBJ2-7; TRBD1 agrees at 8 bases. CDR3 length: 14 amino acids. V lost 8 bases, J lost 6 bases, and 15 bases stayed unmatched. Germline V gene lookup returns CDR1 GTSNPN and CDR2 SVGIG (reference sequence). The CDR3 spells CAGFPRTGNFEQYF. The DNA of the CDR3 is TGTGCCGGTTTCCCCCGGACAGGGAATTTCGAGCAGTACTTC.

The sample holds a few counts of this clonotype. The rearrangement links TRBV7-2 to TRBJ1-5, with unresolved D. Trimming removed 0 bases at V and 6 bases at J, with 3 bases between. The length of the CDR3 is 12 residues. The germline V gene encodes CDR1 SGHTA and CDR2 FQGNSA. The CDR3 coding sequence is TGTGCCAGCAGCTTAGCCTTTCAGCCCCAGCATTTT. Translation: CASSLAFQPQHF.

This clonotype was seen a few times. The rearrangement uses TRBV6-4 and TRBJ2-2; a weak D match, TRBD1 (7 bases). CDR1 and CDR2 (germline): MRHNA, SNTAGT. The CDR3 totals 17 residues. V was clipped by 3 bases and J by 1 base, with 15 bases between them. Here the CDR3 reads CASSDSRGTWNTGELFF. The CDR3 bases are TGTGCCAGCAGTGATTCCAGGGGGACTTGGAACACCGGGGAGCTGTTTTTT.

This clonotype has just a few counts. CDR3 in amino acids: CASSSASYNEQFF. CDR3 coding DNA: TGTGCCAGCAGTTCTGCCTCCTACAATGAGCAGTTCTTC. V and J are TRBV27 and TRBJ2-1; unclear D gene. This CDR3 comprises 13 residues. V was pared by 4 bases and J by 0 bases, with 4 bases between. Germline V CDR1 and CDR2: MNHEY, SMNVEV (reference sequence).